The 18 T cell receptor beta chains below were found in one sample sequenced in a study of technical replicates of blood from a few donors. TCRdb keeps only in-frame clones here, not all; method: immunoSEQ multiplex PCR. The sample includes 67,000 or so clones, roughly 92% of them seen just once. Source material: T cells isolated from PBMCs. The receptors were gathered from a human donor in good health.

J is TRBJ2-7 and V is TRBV4-1; D remains unclear. V dropped 0 bases and J dropped 4 bases, with 10 bases sitting between them. Germline V gene lookup returns CDR1 MGHRA and CDR2 YSYEKL. The CDR3 covers 14 residues. CDR3 sequence (DNA): TGCGCCAGCAGCCAAGAAACCCCGAGTTACGAGCAGTACTTC. This gives the protein CASSQETPSYEQYF.

This clone was seen a few times. V and J are TRBV11-2 and TRBJ1-2; 10 positions agree with TRBD1. The CDR3 has 15 amino acids. Germline V gene sequence: CDR1 SGHAT, CDR2 FQNNGV. V lost 6 bases, J lost 5 bases, and 9 bases stayed unmatched. In DNA form, the CDR3 reads TGTGCCAGCAGTATGACAGGGGGCCTCTTGTATGGCTACACCTTC. Protein sequence: CASSMTGGLLYGYTF.

Only a few counts were recorded for this clone. This chain uses TRBV29-1 with TRBJ1-1; D is ambiguous. The germline V gene encodes CDR1 SQVTM and CDR2 ANQGSEA. The V end lost 4 bases, the J end lost 2 bases, and 26 bases lay between the germline ends. This CDR3 comprises 18 residues. Here the CDR3 reads CSVGFVRGGILGNTEAFF. Here the CDR3 DNA reads TGCAGCGTTGGGTTTGTCCGGGGAGGGATTTTAGGAAACACTGAAGCTTTCTTT.

This chain joins TRBV6-6 and TRBJ2-7; D remains unclear. This CDR3 is 13 amino acids long. Germline V gene data show CDR1 as MNHNY and CDR2 as SVGAGI (reference sequence). V was cut by 5 bases and J by 3 bases, with 11 bases left in between. For the CDR3, the DNA is TGTGCCAGCAGTCGAGATTATGTCTACGAGCAGTACTTC. This encodes CASSRDYVYEQYF.

The chain has TRBV7-9 and TRBJ2-7, with a possible D match to TRBD2 (6 bases). Deletions cut 1 base from V and 7 bases from J, with 17 bases between. CDR1 and CDR2 from the germline V gene are SEHNR and FQNEAQ (reference sequence). This CDR3 contains 15 residues. CDR3 nucleotides: TGTGCCAGCAGCTTAGTATCACAGGTTGGAGGGGAGCAGTACTTC. Its translation: CASSLVSQVGGEQYF.

The chain uses TRBV30 and TRBJ2-7; D possibly corresponds to TRBD2 (5 bases). In germline, CDR1 is GTSNPN, CDR2 SVGIG (reference sequence). This CDR3 has 14 residues. V was pared by 5 bases and J by 7 bases, with 21 bases between. The DNA of the CDR3 is TGTGCCTGGTCGCTCGGCCACGCGACGGGGGAGCAGTACTTC. It is translated as CAWSLGHATGEQYF.

This clone was counted between two and nine times. The rearrangement links TRBV30 to TRBJ1-1; 7 bases agree with TRBD1. Per germline, CDR1 GTSNPN and CDR2 SVGIG (reference sequence). V shed 3 bases, J shed 4 bases, and the junction held 8 bases outside the gene matches. The CDR3 sequence is 14 residues long. The CDR3 DNA sequence: TGTGCCTGGAGAGACAGGGTTAAGACCACTGAAGCTTTCTTT. This codes for CAWRDRVKTTEAFF.

This chain connects TRBV2 to TRBJ1-1; TRBD1 is a possible D gene (6 bases). V gave up 4 bases and J gave up 4 bases, with 19 bases separating them. Per the germline V gene, CDR1 is SNHLY and CDR2 is FYNNEI. This CDR3 is built from 16 residues. The CDR3 nucleotides are TGTGCCAGCAGTGTGCAGGGGTCCTACTTGGGCACTGAAGCTTTCTTT. Residues: CASSVQGSYLGTEAFF.

The rearrangement links TRBV10-1 to TRBJ2-1; the D gene is possibly TRBD2 (5 bases). Germline loops: CDR1 WNHNN, CDR2 SYGVQD (reference sequence). The CDR3 consists of 11 residues. V was cut by 4 bases and J by 7 bases, with 5 bases left in between. In DNA, the CDR3 is TGCGCCAGCAGTGGAGGGAATGAGCAGTTCTTC. Its protein is CASSGGNEQFF.

On this clone: A junction boundary mismatches the germline segment, possibly from a read error. The CDR3 DNA sequence: TGTGCCAGCAGTGTAGGGAACAGGGGCGAGGGTGAGCAGTTCTTC. It yields the protein CASSVGNRGEGEQFF. This chain uses TRBV9 with TRBJ2-1, with 7 bases aligning to TRBD1. The CDR3 runs to 15 residues. In germline, CDR1 is SGDLS, CDR2 YYNGEE.

The chain links TRBV9 to TRBJ2-7; 8 nucleotides align to TRBD2. Germline trimming cut 4 bases from V and 5 bases from J; bases unmatched to any gene: 8. The CDR3 spans 14 residues. Germline assignment: CDR1 SGDLS and CDR2 YYNGEE. CDR3 in DNA: TGTGCCAGCAGCACGCCGGGACTAGATCACGAGCAGTACTTC. It translates to CASSTPGLDHEQYF.

This chain joins TRBV13 and TRBJ1-5; no firm D call. With 5 bases removed from V and 0 bases from J, the gap between germline ends came to 8 bases. This CDR3 is built from 14 residues. The germline gives CDR1 PRHDT, CDR2 FYEKMQ (reference sequence). The CDR3 region has the DNA TGTGCCAGCAGCGAACGGTATAGCAATCAGCCCCAGCATTTT. It translates to CASSERYSNQPQHF.

Comments on this clone: The sample carries other DNA sequences with the same CDR3. The rearrangement uses TRBV4-3 and TRBJ2-7; tentative D call: TRBD2 (7 bases). There are 14 residues in the CDR3. Germline CDR1 reads LGHNA; CDR2 reads YSLEER. The V and J ends lost 0 bases and 3 bases respectively, with 9 bases between them. The CDR3 region has the DNA TGCGCCAGCAGCCAAGAAGGGGGGGTCTACGAGCAGTACTTC. This sequence encodes CASSQEGGVYEQYF.

The gene calls are TRBV25-1 and TRBJ1-1; 11 bases are a match to TRBD1. The CDR3 spans 15 residues. V dropped 10 bases and J dropped 2; count of bases not matched to a gene: 9. CDR1 is MGHDK, CDR2 SYGVNS, per germline. This CDR3 is CATGGTGGVNTEAFF. The CDR3 region has the DNA TGTGCCACCGGCGGGACAGGGGGAGTAAACACTGAAGCTTTCTTT.

The chain uses TRBV5-5 and TRBJ2-3; 8 bases agree with TRBD1. Trimming at V came to 3 bases and at J to 2 bases, leaving 5 bases not matched to a gene. Per the germline V gene, CDR1 is SGHKS and CDR2 is YYEKEE (reference sequence). The CDR3 has 15 residues. CDR3 sequence: CASSYWTGPTDTQYF. The CDR3 bases are TGTGCCAGCAGCTATTGGACAGGGCCCACAGATACGCAGTATTTT.

The CDR3 loop reads CASSYRGSGTEAFF. DNA of the CDR3: TGTGCCAGCAGCTACAGGGGATCGGGCACTGAAGCTTTCTTT. V is TRBV7-8 and J is TRBJ1-1, with 7 nucleotides matching TRBD1. The CDR3 is made up of 14 amino acids. V was clipped by 4 bases and J by 4 bases; unmatched bases: 6. Germline CDR1 is SGHVS and CDR2 is FQNEAQ.

Here the CDR3 DNA reads TGTGCCAGCAGTGTATTATTAGGACAGGGGTCCCCTGAAGCTTTCTTT. It is translated as CASSVLLGQGSPEAFF. The gene calls are TRBV28 and TRBJ1-1; 9 positions agree with TRBD1. Per germline, CDR1 MDHEN and CDR2 SYDVKM. The V gene end was trimmed by 5 bases and the J gene end by 6 bases; junction bases not matched to a gene: 13. The CDR3 extends over 16 amino acids.

The chain joins TRBV19 to TRBJ1-2; no clear D. The CDR3 is 11 residues long. V was cut by 6 bases and J by 4 bases, with 6 bases left in between. CDR1 and CDR2 from the germline V gene are LNHDA and SQIVND (reference sequence). The CDR3 sequence: CASSYSYGYTF. As DNA, the CDR3 is TGTGCCAGTAGCTACAGCTATGGCTACACCTTC.